This T cell receptor (beta chain) was captured in a study of metastatic and nonmetastatic thyroid tumors. For the study at large: The study looked at repertoires side by side in blood and in tumor or nodule tissue from malignant and benign thyroid patients.

Study-wide points: Compared with benign nodules, malignant thyroid tumors were reported to have significantly higher TCR beta diversity in both blood and tumor.

V lost 5 bases to trimming and J lost 3 bases, with 14 bases between them. Germline-derived CDR1 and CDR2 are LNHNV and YYDKDF (reference sequence). CDR3 length: 15 residues. This clone was observed at least ten times. Its specificity is unknown. Nobody among the patients had been given any treatment before thyroid surgery. Original processing methods: A classifier for distant metastasis in papillary thyroid cancer was constructed using CDR3 differences observed across clinicopathological groups. Via MiXCR, TCRdb re-called the PCR reads. The V and J calls reflect TCRdb's pipeline rather than the authors' work. The sample has roughly 40,000 clones, approximately 18% seen once.

The V call is TRBV15, the J call TRBJ1-3; possibly TRBD1 for D (6 bases). What was sequenced was blood. This receptor was obtained from a male donor with papillary thyroid cancer or a benign thyroid nodule (not recorded which). Some clones in this sample may be carry-over from other donors' samples. The CDR3 coding sequence is TGTGCCACCAGCTTCGGACAGCCAGGTGGAAACACCATATATTTT. This encodes CATSFGQPGGNTIYF.